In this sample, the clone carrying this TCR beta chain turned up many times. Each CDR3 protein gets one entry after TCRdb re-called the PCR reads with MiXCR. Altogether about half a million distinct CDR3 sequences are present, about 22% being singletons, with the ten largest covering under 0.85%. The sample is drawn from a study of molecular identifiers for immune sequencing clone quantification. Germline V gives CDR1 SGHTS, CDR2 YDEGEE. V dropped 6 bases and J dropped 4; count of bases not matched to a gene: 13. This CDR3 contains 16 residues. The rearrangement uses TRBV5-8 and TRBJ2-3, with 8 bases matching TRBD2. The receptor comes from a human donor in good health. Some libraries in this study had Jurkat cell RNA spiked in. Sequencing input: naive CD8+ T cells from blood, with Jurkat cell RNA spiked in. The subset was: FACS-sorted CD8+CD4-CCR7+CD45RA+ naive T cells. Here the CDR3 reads CASTGSRTSLADTQYF. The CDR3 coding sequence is TGTGCCAGCACCGGCAGCCGGACTAGCTTGGCAGATACGCAGTATTTT.